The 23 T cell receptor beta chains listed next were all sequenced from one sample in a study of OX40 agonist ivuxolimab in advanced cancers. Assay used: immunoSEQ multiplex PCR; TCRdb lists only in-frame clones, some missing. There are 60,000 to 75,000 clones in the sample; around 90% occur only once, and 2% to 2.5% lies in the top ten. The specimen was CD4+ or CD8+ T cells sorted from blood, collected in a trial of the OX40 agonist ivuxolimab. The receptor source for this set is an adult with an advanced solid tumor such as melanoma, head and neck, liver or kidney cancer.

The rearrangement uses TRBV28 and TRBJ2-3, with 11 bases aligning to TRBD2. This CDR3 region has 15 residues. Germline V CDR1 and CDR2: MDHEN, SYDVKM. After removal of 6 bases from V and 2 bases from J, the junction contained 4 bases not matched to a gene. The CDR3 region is CASRGLAENTDTQYF. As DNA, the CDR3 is TGTGCCAGCAGGGGACTAGCGGAGAACACAGATACGCAGTATTTT.

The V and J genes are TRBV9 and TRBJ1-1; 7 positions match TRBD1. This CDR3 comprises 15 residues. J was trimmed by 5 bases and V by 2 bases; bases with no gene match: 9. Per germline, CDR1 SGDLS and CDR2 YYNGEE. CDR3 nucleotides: TGTGCCAGCAGCGTTTCACAGGGGCGAGTTACTGAAGCTTTCTTT. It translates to CASSVSQGRVTEAFF.

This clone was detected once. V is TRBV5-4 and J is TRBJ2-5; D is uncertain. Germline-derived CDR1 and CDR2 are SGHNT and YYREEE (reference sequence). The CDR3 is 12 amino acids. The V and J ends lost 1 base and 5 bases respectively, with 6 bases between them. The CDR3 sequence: CASSLQGETQYF. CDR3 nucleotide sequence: TGTGCCAGCAGCTTGCAAGGGGAGACCCAGTACTTC.

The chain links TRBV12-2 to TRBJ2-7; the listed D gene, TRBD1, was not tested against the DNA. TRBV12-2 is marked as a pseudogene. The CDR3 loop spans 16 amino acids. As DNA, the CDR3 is TGTGCAAGCCAACGGAAGGGGGATATGTTACCCTACGAGCAGTACTTC. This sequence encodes CASQRKGDMLPYEQYF.

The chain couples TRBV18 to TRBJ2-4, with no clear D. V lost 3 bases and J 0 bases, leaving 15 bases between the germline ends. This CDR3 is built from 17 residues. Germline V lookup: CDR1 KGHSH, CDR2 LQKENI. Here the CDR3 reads CASSPGRQSLAKNIQYF. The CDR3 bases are TGTGCCAGCTCACCGGGTAGGCAGTCCTTAGCCAAAAACATTCAGTACTTC.

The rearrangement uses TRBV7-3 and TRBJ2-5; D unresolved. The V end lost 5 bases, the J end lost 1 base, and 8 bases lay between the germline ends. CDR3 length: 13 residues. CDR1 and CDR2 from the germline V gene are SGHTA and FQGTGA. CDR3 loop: CASSLRVQETQYF. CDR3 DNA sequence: TGTGCCAGCAGCCTACGGGTCCAAGAGACCCAGTACTTC.

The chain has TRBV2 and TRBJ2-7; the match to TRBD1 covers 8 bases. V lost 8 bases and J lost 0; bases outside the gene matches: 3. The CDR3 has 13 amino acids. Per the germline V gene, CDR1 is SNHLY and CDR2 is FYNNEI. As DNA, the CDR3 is TGTGCCAGCGGACAGGGCAGCTCCTACGAGCAGTACTTC. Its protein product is CASGQGSSYEQYF.

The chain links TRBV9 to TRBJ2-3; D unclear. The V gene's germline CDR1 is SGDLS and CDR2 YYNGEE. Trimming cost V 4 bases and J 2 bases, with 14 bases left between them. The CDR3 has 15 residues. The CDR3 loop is CASSPSPGSTDTQYF. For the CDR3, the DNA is TGTGCCAGCAGCCCGAGCCCCGGATCCACAGATACGCAGTATTTT. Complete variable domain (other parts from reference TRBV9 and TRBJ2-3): DSGVTQTPKHLITATGQRVTLRCSPRSGDLSVYWYQQSLDQGLQFLIQYYNGEERAKGNILERFSAQQFPDLHSELNLSSLELGDSALYFCASSPSPGSTDTQYFGPGTRLTVL.

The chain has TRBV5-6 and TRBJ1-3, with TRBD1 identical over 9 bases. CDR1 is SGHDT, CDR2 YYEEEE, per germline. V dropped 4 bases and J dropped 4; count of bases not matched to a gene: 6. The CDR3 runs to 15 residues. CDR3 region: CASSGDRGAGNTIYF. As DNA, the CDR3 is TGTGCCAGCAGCGGCGACAGGGGGGCCGGAAACACCATATATTTT.

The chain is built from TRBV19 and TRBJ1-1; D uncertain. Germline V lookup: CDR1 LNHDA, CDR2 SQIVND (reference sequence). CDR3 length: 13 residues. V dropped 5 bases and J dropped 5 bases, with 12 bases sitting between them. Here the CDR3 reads CASSAVLGTEAFF. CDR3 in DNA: TGTGCCAGTAGTGCCGTGCTGGGGACTGAAGCTTTCTTT.

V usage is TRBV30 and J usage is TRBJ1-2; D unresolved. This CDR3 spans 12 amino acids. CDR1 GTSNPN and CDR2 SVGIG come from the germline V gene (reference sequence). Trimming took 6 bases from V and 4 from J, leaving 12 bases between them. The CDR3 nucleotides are TGTGCCTGTGTGGGAACGGTCTATGGCTACACCTTC. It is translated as CACVGTVYGYTF.

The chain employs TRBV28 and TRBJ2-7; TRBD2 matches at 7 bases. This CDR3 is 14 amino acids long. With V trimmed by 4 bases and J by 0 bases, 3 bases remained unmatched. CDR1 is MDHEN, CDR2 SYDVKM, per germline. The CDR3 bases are TGTGCCAGCAGTTCCACTAGCGACTCCTACGAGCAGTACTTC. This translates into CASSSTSDSYEQYF.

CDR3 in amino acids: CSVDESGYTF. The CDR3 region has the DNA TGCAGCGTTGATGAGAGCGGCTACACCTTC. The chain is built from TRBV29-1 and TRBJ1-2; D gene unclear. Trimming took 3 bases from V and 8 from J, leaving 7 bases between them. This CDR3 contains 10 residues. From germline, CDR1 is SQVTM and CDR2 ANQGSEA.

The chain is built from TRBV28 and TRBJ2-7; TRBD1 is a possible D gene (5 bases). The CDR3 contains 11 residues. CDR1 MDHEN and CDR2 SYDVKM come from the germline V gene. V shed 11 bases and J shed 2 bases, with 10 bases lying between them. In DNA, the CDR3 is TGTGCCGCCGCAGGGCCCTACGAGCAGTACTTC. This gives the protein CAAAGPYEQYF.

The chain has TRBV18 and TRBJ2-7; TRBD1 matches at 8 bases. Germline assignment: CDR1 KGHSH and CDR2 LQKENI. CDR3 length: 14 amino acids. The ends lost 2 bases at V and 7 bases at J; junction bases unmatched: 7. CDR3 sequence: CASSPSGQGEEQYF. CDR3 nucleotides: TGTGCCAGCTCACCATCAGGACAGGGTGAAGAGCAGTACTTC.

DNA of the CDR3: TGTGCCAGCAGTGTCACAGGGGAGACCCATGAAAAACTGTTTTTT. Translation gives CASSVTGETHEKLFF. The chain combines TRBV28 with TRBJ1-4; 7 bases line up with TRBD1. The germline CDR1 and CDR2 sequences are MDHEN and SYDVKM. The CDR3 covers 15 residues. V shed 5 bases, J shed 6 bases, and the junction held 9 bases outside the gene matches. Supplemented by reference TRBV28 and TRBJ1-4, the full variable domain reads DVKVTQSSRYLVKRTGEKVFLECVQDMDHENMFWYRQDPGLGLRLIYFSYDVKMKEKGDIPEGYSVSREKKERFSLILESASTNQTSMYLCASSVTGETHEKLFFGSGTQLSVL.

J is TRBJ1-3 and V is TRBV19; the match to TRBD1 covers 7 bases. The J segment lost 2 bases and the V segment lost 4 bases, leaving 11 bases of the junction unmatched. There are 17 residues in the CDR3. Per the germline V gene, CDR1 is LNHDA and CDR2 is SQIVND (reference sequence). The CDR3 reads CASSRKGGGRPGNTIYF. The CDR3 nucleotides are TGTGCCAGTAGTAGGAAAGGGGGCGGCCGTCCTGGAAACACCATATATTTT. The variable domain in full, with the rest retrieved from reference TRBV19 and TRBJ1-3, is DGGITQSPKYLFRKEGQNVTLSCEQNLNHDAMYWYRQDPGQGLRLIYYSQIVNDFQKGDIAEGYSVSREKKESFPLTVTSAQKNPTAFYLCASSRKGGGRPGNTIYFGEGSWLTVV.

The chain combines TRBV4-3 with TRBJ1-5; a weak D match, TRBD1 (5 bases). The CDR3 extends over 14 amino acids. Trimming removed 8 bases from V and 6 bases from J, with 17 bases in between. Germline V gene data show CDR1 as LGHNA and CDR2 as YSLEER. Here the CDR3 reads CASPRQSRSQPQHF. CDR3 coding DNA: TGCGCCAGCCCCAGACAGTCTCGGAGTCAGCCCCAGCATTTT.

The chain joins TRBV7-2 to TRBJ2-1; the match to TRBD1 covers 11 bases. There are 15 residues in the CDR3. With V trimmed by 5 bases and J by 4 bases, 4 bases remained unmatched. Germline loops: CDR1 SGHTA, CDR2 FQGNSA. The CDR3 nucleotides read TGTGCCAGCAGCATAGGACAGGGGGCTTACAATGAGCAGTTCTTC. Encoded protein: CASSIGQGAYNEQFF.

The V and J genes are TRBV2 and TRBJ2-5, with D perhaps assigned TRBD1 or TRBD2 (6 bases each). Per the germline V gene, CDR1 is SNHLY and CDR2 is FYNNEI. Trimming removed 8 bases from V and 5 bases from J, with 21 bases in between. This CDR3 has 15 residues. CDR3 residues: CASGRSRGAGETQYF. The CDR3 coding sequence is TGTGCCAGCGGTAGATCTAGGGGGGCGGGGGAGACCCAGTACTTC.

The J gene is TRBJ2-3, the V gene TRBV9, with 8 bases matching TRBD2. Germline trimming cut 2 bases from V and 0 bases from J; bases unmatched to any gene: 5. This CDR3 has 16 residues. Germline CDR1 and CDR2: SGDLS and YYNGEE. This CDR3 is CASSVSAGESTDTQYF. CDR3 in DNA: TGTGCCAGCAGCGTCTCAGCGGGAGAGAGCACAGATACGCAGTATTTT.

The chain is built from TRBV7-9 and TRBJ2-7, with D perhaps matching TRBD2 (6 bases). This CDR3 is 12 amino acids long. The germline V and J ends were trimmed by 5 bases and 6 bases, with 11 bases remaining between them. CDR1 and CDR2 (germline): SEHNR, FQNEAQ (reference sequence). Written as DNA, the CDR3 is TGTGCCAGCAGCCTCGCCGGGGGCGAGCAGTACTTC. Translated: CASSLAGGEQYF.

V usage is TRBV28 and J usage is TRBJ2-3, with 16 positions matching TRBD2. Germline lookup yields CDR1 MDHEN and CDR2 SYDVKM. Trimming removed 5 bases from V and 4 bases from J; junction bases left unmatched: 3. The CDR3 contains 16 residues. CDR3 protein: CASSPGTSGGADTQYF. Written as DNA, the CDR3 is TGTGCCAGCAGTCCAGGGACTAGCGGGGGGGCAGATACGCAGTATTTT.